A single sample is the source of the 2 T cell receptor beta chains below, sequenced in a study of T-cell memory formation after mild COVID-19. TCRdb analysed the 5' RACE reads with MiXCR anew, one entry per CDR3 protein. The sample contains 200,000 to 250,000 distinct CDR3 sequences, roughly 10% of which appear only once. The sequenced material came from PBMCs or a T cell subset sorted from them (not recorded which). Receptor source: a man younger than 35 who had mild COVID-19 (a few samples of this study predate the infection). Cell type and time point are not known.

This clonotype was seen ten or more times. The chain couples TRBV5-6 to TRBJ2-5; the match to TRBD2 covers 12 bases. Germline loops: CDR1 SGHDT, CDR2 YYEEEE. The CDR3 has 16 amino acids. V was clipped by 4 bases and J by 1 base; unmatched bases: 5. CDR3 sequence: CASSRRLAGAQETQYF. The CDR3 DNA sequence: TGTGCCAGCAGCCGTCGACTAGCGGGGGCCCAAGAGACCCAGTACTTC.

Ten or more counts support this clonotype. The chain combines TRBV4-2 with TRBJ2-2, with unresolved D. Trimming shortened V by 1 base and J by 13 bases, and 13 bases separated the two germline ends. This CDR3 is built from 13 residues. CDR1 and CDR2 from the germline V gene are LGHNA and YNFKEQ. In DNA, the CDR3 is TGTGCCAGCAGCCAAGTGATTTCCGGATGGCTGTTTTTT. Protein product: CASSQVISGWLFF.